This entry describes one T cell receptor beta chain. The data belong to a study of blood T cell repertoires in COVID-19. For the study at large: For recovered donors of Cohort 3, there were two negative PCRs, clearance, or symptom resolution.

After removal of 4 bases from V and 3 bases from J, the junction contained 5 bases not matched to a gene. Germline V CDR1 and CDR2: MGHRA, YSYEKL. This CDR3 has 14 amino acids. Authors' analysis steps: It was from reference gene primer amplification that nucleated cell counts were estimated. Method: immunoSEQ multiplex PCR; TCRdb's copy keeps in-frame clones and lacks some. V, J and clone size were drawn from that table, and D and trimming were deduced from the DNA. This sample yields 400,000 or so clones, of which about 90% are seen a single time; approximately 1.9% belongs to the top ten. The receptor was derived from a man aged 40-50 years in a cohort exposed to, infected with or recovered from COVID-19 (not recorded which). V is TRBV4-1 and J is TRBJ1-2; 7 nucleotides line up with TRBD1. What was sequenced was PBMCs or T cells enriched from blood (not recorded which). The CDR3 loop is CASSRRDRDYGYTF. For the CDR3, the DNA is TGCGCCAGCAGCCGACGCGACAGGGACTATGGCTACACCTTC.